These 27 T cell receptor beta chains share one sample of origin, sequenced in a study of T-cell reconstitution after alpha-beta-depleted transplantation in children. Unique molecular identifiers tagged the TCRbeta library. MiXCR, applied by TCRdb to the PCR reads, yields one record per CDR3 protein. Of about 540,000 distinct CDR3 sequences in the sample, 25% to 30% were seen once. Source: PBMCs, taken before TCRalphabeta/CD19-depleted stem cell transplant. The origin of the receptors is a boy in the first two years of life with Wiskott-Aldrich syndrome, due to receive a stem cell transplant.

The chain recombines TRBV20-1 with TRBJ2-5, with 8 bases matching TRBD1. The CDR3 spans 14 residues. Germline-derived CDR1 and CDR2 are DFQATT and SNEGSKA (reference sequence). Trimming removed 0 bases from V and 4 bases from J; junction bases left unmatched: 4. In DNA form, the CDR3 reads TGCAGTGCTAGAGACCGGACAGGGAGAGAGACCCAGTACTTC. Protein: CSARDRTGRETQYF.

In its sample, this clonotype was seen a few times. The gene calls are TRBV20-1 and TRBJ2-2, with D possibly being TRBD2 (6 bases). This CDR3 comprises 14 residues. Deletions cut 2 bases from V and 3 bases from J, with 10 bases between. From germline, CDR1 is DFQATT and CDR2 SNEGSKA (reference sequence). The CDR3 DNA reads TGCAGTGCTAGATTCGGGAGTTACACCGGGGAGCTGTTTTTT. This translates into CSARFGSYTGELFF.

The V gene is TRBV5-1, the J gene TRBJ2-2; D not resolved. V lost 1 base and J lost 3, with 19 bases in between. The CDR3 spans 18 residues. CDR1 is SGHRS, CDR2 YFSETQ, per germline. As DNA, the CDR3 is TGCGCCAGCAGCTTGACGTATTGGGCAGAGACCTACACCGGGGAGCTGTTTTTT. Residues: CASSLTYWAETYTGELFF.

This clonotype showed up just a few times. The chain is built from TRBV11-1 and TRBJ2-5, with 14 bases lining up with TRBD2. The CDR3 spans 18 residues. From germline, CDR1 is SGHAT and CDR2 FQDESV (reference sequence). The V and J ends lost 5 bases and 4 bases, in that order; junction bases with no gene match: 12. The CDR3 DNA reads TGTGCCAGCAGCCCCTGGACTAGCGGGAGGCCCCTAAGAGAGACCCAGTACTTC. Protein product: CASSPWTSGRPLRETQYF. Supplemented by reference TRBV11-1 and TRBJ2-5, the full variable domain reads EAEVAQSPRYKITEKSQAVAFWCDPISGHATLYWYRQILGQGPELLVQFQDESVVDDSQLPKDRFSAERLKGVDSTLKIQPAELGDSAMYLCASSPWTSGRPLRETQYFGPGTRLLVL.

In this sample, this clonotype turned up a few times. The chain recombines TRBV18 with TRBJ2-1; D ambiguous. CDR1 KGHSH and CDR2 LQKENI come from the germline V gene. This CDR3 region has 16 residues. Trimming stripped 5 bases from V and 0 bases from J, with 14 bases between. CDR3 sequence (DNA): TGTGCCAGCTCAGCCAAAGGCGGTATCTCCTACAATGAGCAGTTCTTC. It codes for CASSAKGGISYNEQFF.

The genes are TRBV12-3 or TRBV12-4 and TRBJ2-7; 9 bases are shared with TRBD1. There are 15 residues in the CDR3. The trim removed 5 bases at V and 3 bases at J, leaving 8 bases unmatched. The CDR3 here is CASSLRDRAVYEQYF. The DNA of the CDR3 is TGTGCCAGCAGTCTCCGGGACAGGGCCGTCTACGAGCAGTACTTC.

This chain joins TRBV18 and TRBJ2-3; D could derive from TRBD1 or TRBD2 (5 bases each). The CDR3 spans 15 residues. Trimming shortened V by 6 bases and J by 4 bases, and 17 bases separated the two germline ends. Germline CDR1 KGHSH, CDR2 LQKENI. CDR3 residues: CASSVASLGADTQYF. CDR3 bases: TGTGCCAGCTCCGTCGCCAGTTTGGGGGCAGATACGCAGTATTTT.

This clonotype was observed a handful of times. The J gene is TRBJ2-3, the V gene TRBV20-1; 15 nucleotides match TRBD2. Germline lookup yields CDR1 DFQATT and CDR2 SNEGSKA (reference sequence). With 4 bases clipped from V and 3 bases from J, the junction kept 11 bases outside the gene matches. The CDR3 loop spans 18 amino acids. CDR3 residues: CSANRRTSGRAGTDTQYF. CDR3 DNA: TGCAGTGCTAACCGAAGGACTAGCGGGAGGGCGGGTACAGATACGCAGTATTTT.

This clonotype has just a few counts. This sequence joins TRBV5-1 and TRBJ2-2; D not resolved. The CDR3 is 17 amino acids. Germline CDR1 is SGHRS and CDR2 is YFSETQ. Trimming left V 0 bases short and J 6 bases short, with 18 bases between. The CDR3 sequence is CASSLEVALRTPGELFF. CDR3 coding DNA: TGCGCCAGCAGCTTGGAAGTCGCGCTCCGTACACCCGGGGAGCTGTTTTTT.

The table lists this clonotype with a few counts. This chain links TRBV5-1 with TRBJ2-1; tentative D call: TRBD1 (7 bases). Germline V lookup: CDR1 SGHRS, CDR2 YFSETQ. V was cut by 1 base and J by 4 bases, with 12 bases left in between. This CDR3 has 15 amino acids. The CDR3 sequence: CASSLRQGGYNEQFF. CDR3 nucleotides: TGCGCCAGCAGCTTGCGGCAGGGGGGATACAATGAGCAGTTCTTC.

The chain carries TRBV5-1 and TRBJ2-5; unclear D gene. The V and J ends lost 5 bases and 0 bases respectively, with 11 bases between them. This CDR3 is built from 14 residues. Germline-derived CDR1 and CDR2 are SGHRS and YFSETQ. The CDR3 loop is CASSPFLYQETQYF. The CDR3, as DNA: TGCGCCAGCAGTCCGTTTTTGTACCAAGAGACCCAGTACTTC.

This clonotype was detected only a few times. The chain is built from TRBV20-1 and TRBJ2-6; 8 bases map to TRBD1. Per the germline V gene, CDR1 is DFQATT and CDR2 is SNEGSKA (reference sequence). This CDR3 is 17 amino acids long. V dropped 5 bases and J dropped 2; count of bases not matched to a gene: 11. CDR3 amino acids: CSARSTRGLAGANVLTF. The CDR3 DNA reads as TGCAGTGCTCGTAGCACCAGGGGGCTGGCTGGGGCCAACGTCCTGACTTTC.

The genes are TRBV5-5 and TRBJ2-7; maybe TRBD1 (5 bases). Germline values: CDR1 SGHKS, CDR2 YYEKEE (reference sequence). The CDR3 loop spans 17 amino acids. The ends were cut back, 0 bases at V and 5 bases at J, with 21 bases in the middle. CDR3 protein: CASSLASAAGSTNEQYF. The CDR3 region has the DNA TGTGCCAGCAGCTTGGCCTCGGCGGCAGGGTCCACCAACGAGCAGTACTTC.

A few counts support this clonotype. CDR3 amino acids: CASSRNRFGELFF. CDR3 coding DNA: TGTGCCAGCAGCCGAAACAGGTTTGGGGAGCTGTTTTTT. The chain joins TRBV27 to TRBJ2-2, with a tentative D call TRBD1 (5 bases). This CDR3 has 13 amino acids. In germline, CDR1 is MNHEY, CDR2 SMNVEV (reference sequence). V lost 6 bases, J lost 8 bases, and 13 bases lay in between.

V is TRBV10-2 and J is TRBJ1-1; 9 nucleotides line up with TRBD1. The length of the CDR3 is 13 residues. Germline CDR1 and CDR2: WSHSY and SAAADI. Trimming took 6 bases from V and 6 from J; bases not matched to a gene: 5. The CDR3, as DNA: TGCGCCAGCAGCCCACAGGGGGCTGCTGAAGCTTTCTTT. It is translated as CASSPQGAAEAFF.

This clonotype was recorded a few times. The chain links TRBV4-2 to TRBJ2-7; perhaps TRBD2 as D (5 bases). The germline V and J ends were trimmed by 2 bases and 3 bases, with 23 bases remaining between them. The CDR3 covers 18 residues. Germline lookup yields CDR1 LGHNA and CDR2 YNFKEQ. For the CDR3, the DNA is TGTGCCAGCAGCCAACGAAAAAGAGGTGAGGGATATCTCTACGAGCAGTACTTC. This translates into CASSQRKRGEGYLYEQYF.

The chain has TRBV29-1 and TRBJ2-1; D gene uncertain. Germline loops: CDR1 SQVTM, CDR2 ANQGSEA. V gave up 6 bases and J gave up 6 bases, with 15 bases separating them. The CDR3 totals 13 residues. Here the CDR3 reads CSVDPPGRNEQFF. The CDR3 DNA reads TGCAGCGTCGACCCTCCGGGTCGCAATGAGCAGTTCTTC.

The chain is built from TRBV5-1 and TRBJ2-2; D is unresolved. CDR1 is SGHRS and CDR2 is YFSETQ in the germline V gene. V lost 1 base and J 1 base, leaving 5 bases between the germline ends. The CDR3 spans 14 residues. CDR3 in DNA: TGCGCCAGCAGCTTGACCCTGAACACCGGGGAGCTGTTTTTT. It encodes CASSLTLNTGELFF.

The chain has TRBV5-1 and TRBJ2-3, with D tentatively TRBD2 (6 bases). The CDR3 totals 15 residues. CDR1 is SGHRS, CDR2 YFSETQ, per germline. V was shortened by 7 bases and J by 2 bases, with 17 bases between the two germline ends. CDR3 region: CASSKGLQATDTQYF. CDR3 coding DNA: TGCGCCAGCTCGAAGGGACTCCAGGCCACAGATACGCAGTATTTT.

V usage is TRBV28 and J usage is TRBJ2-3, with a weak D call TRBD2 (6 bases). The CDR3 length is 12 residues. The V and J ends lost 10 bases and 2 bases respectively, with 10 bases between them. Germline lookup yields CDR1 MDHEN and CDR2 SYDVKM. CDR3 loop: CATGTLTDTQYF. The CDR3 DNA is TGTGCCACGGGGACTCTCACAGATACGCAGTATTTT.

The chain has TRBV5-1 and TRBJ2-5; D is perhaps TRBD1 (6 bases). The CDR3 covers 15 residues. Germline assignment: CDR1 SGHRS and CDR2 YFSETQ. Trimming stripped 0 bases from V and 1 base from J, with 10 bases between. CDR3 amino acids: CASSLAGQRQETQYF. The CDR3 DNA reads TGCGCCAGCAGCTTGGCCGGACAGCGCCAAGAGACCCAGTACTTC.

The V call is TRBV5-1, the J call TRBJ1-1; no definite D call. The CDR3 is 16 residues long. Germline CDR1 reads SGHRS; CDR2 reads YFSETQ. With 1 base removed from V and 0 bases from J, the gap between germline ends came to 13 bases. The CDR3 loop is CASSLSPPGLNTEAFF. Written as DNA, the CDR3 is TGCGCCAGCAGCTTGTCCCCGCCGGGGTTGAACACTGAAGCTTTCTTT.

In its sample, this clonotype was seen a few times. The rearrangement joins TRBV12-3 or TRBV12-4 to TRBJ2-1; possibly TRBD1 for D (5 bases). The V end was cut by 8 bases, the J end by 4 bases, with 21 bases between. The CDR3 has 16 amino acids. The CDR3 nucleotides are TGTGCCAGCCCTCCTCAAGAGTTACAGGCTTACAATGAGCAGTTCTTC. This sequence encodes CASPPQELQAYNEQFF.

This clonotype was counted a few times. The rearrangement joins TRBV7-9 to TRBJ1-5, with TRBD1 matching over 9 bases. Losses at the gene ends were 5 bases for V and 6 bases for J; bases not matched to a gene: 14. Per the germline V gene, CDR1 is SEHNR and CDR2 is FQNEAQ (reference sequence). The CDR3 extends over 17 amino acids. The chain's CDR3 is CASSRRDRAKNSQPQHF. As DNA, the CDR3 is TGTGCCAGCAGCCGGCGGGACAGGGCGAAAAACAGTCAGCCCCAGCATTTT.

The V gene is TRBV7-9, the J gene TRBJ2-1; tentatively, D is TRBD1 (5 bases). Deletions cut 3 bases from V and 7 bases from J, with 10 bases between. The CDR3 consists of 13 residues. From germline, CDR1 is SEHNR and CDR2 FQNEAQ (reference sequence). DNA of the CDR3: TGTGCCAGCAGCTTCTTTGGGGCGAATGAGCAGTTCTTC. This encodes CASSFFGANEQFF.

The chain combines TRBV5-1 with TRBJ2-7; D is uncertain. The CDR3 has 14 residues. Germline CDR1 SGHRS, CDR2 YFSETQ. The germline V and J ends were trimmed by 2 bases and 2 bases, with 11 bases remaining between them. CDR3 residues: CASSFVGKTYEQYF. CDR3 bases: TGCGCCAGCAGCTTCGTGGGGAAAACCTACGAGCAGTACTTC.

This chain's CDR3 is CSPTVAGGFRETQYF. CDR3 DNA: TGCAGCCCCACGGTAGCGGGAGGTTTTCGAGAGACCCAGTACTTC. The chain is built from TRBV20-1 and TRBJ2-5, with 10 bases identical to TRBD2. The CDR3 runs to 15 residues. Germline lookup yields CDR1 DFQATT and CDR2 SNEGSKA (reference sequence).